This T cell receptor beta chain originates from a study of cytomegalovirus exposure and HLA in healthy donors. The PCR used 60 Vbeta and 13 Jbeta primers. This table comes from immunoSEQ multiplex PCR, and its TCRdb copy is limited to in-frame clones, with some not included. This sample has roughly 130,000 clones, with roughly 84% found just once. This CDR3 contains 15 residues. CDR1 SNHLY and CDR2 FYNNEI come from the germline V gene. In the case of this clone: Compared with germline, one end of the junction differs, possibly owing to a read error. Different DNA sequences within this sample yield the same CDR3.

This sequence was found in a man aged 50 or older in good health and CMV-seronegative. Specimen: PBMCs. The J gene is TRBJ1-6, the V gene TRBV2; D possibly corresponds to TRBD1 (5 bases). The CDR3 spells CASSSGIAYNSPLHF. The CDR3 nucleotides are TGTGCCAGCAGTTCAGGGATCGCCTATAATTCCCCCCTCCACTTT.